These 9 T cell receptor beta chains originate from one sample sequenced in a study of blood T cell repertoires in COVID-19 (TCRdb year 2020). Libraries came from the immunoSEQ multiplex PCR assay. TCRdb retrieved this table from immuneACCESS and kept in-frame rearrangements only. Not all clones are present; in checked studies, unresolved V genes account for under half, and no reason is known for the remainder. The sample table contains about 37,000 clones; only one count was recorded for around nine tenths of them. Jointly, the top ten make up 62% of the sample. Specimen: peripheral blood. Receptor source: a man aged 70 or older with acute or convalescent COVID-19.

This clone was detected only once. This chain joins TRBV18 and TRBJ1-2; no clear D gene. The CDR3 loop spans 12 amino acids. Between the trimmed V and J ends, which lost 5 bases and 5 bases, there was a span of 9 bases. The germline gives CDR1 KGHSH, CDR2 LQKENI. The CDR3 nucleotides are TGTGCCAGCTCAGAACCGAGTTATGGCTACACCTTC. Amino acids: CASSEPSYGYTF.

V is TRBV6-2 or TRBV6-3 and J is TRBJ2-7; a weak D match, TRBD2 (7 bases). Germline lookup yields CDR1 MNHEY and CDR2 SVGEGT. V dropped 2 bases and J dropped 3 bases, with 11 bases sitting between them. CDR3 length: 14 residues. CDR3 amino acids: CASSYAGEGYEQYF. The CDR3 DNA reads as TGTGCCAGCAGTTACGCAGGGGAGGGCTACGAGCAGTACTTC.

This clone was counted between two and nine times. V gene TRBV6-5 combines with J gene TRBJ2-1; D remains unclear. Germline V gene sequence: CDR1 MNHEY, CDR2 SVGAGI. The germline V and J ends were trimmed by 4 bases and 8 bases, with 6 bases remaining between them. The CDR3 covers 11 residues. CDR3 bases: TGTGCCAGCAGTTCCCTCGATGAGCAGTTCTTC. Translating it yields CASSSLDEQFF.

The rearrangement links TRBV5-6 to TRBJ2-5; 10 nucleotides line up with TRBD2. CDR1 and CDR2 (germline): SGHDT, YYEEEE. J lost 4 bases, V lost 4 bases, and 10 bases had no gene match. This CDR3 has 16 residues. CDR3 sequence reads: CASSPALAGGGETQYF. The CDR3 DNA sequence: TGTGCCAGCAGCCCGGCTTTAGCGGGGGGAGGAGAGACCCAGTACTTC.

The chain couples TRBV5-6 to TRBJ2-2; a weak D match, TRBD1 (5 bases). The V and J ends lost 1 base and 1 base respectively, with 8 bases between them. Germline V lookup: CDR1 SGHDT, CDR2 YYEEEE. The CDR3 runs to 15 residues. The CDR3 nucleotides are TGTGCCAGCAGCTTGAGGCAGGGGAACACCGGGGAGCTGTTTTTT. Its translation: CASSLRQGNTGELFF.

This chain joins TRBV27 and TRBJ2-2; 9 nucleotides align to TRBD1. Trimming took 9 bases from V and 7 from J; bases not matched to a gene: 12. This CDR3 contains 15 residues. Germline assignment: CDR1 MNHEY and CDR2 SMNVEV (reference sequence). CDR3 sequence reads: CASAMGTGSVGELFF. CDR3 bases: TGTGCCAGTGCCATGGGGACAGGGTCTGTCGGGGAGCTGTTTTTT.

This clone was picked up a small number of times. The chain carries TRBV10-3 and TRBJ2-3; 7 bases line up with TRBD2. CDR1 and CDR2 from the germline V gene are ENHRY and SYGVKD. With V trimmed by 8 bases and J by 4 bases, 6 bases remained unmatched. The CDR3 is 13 residues long. The CDR3 here is CAIRDYEADTQYF. The CDR3, as DNA: TGTGCCATCCGGGACTACGAGGCAGATACGCAGTATTTT.

The chain uses TRBV5-1 and TRBJ2-1, with 10 positions matching TRBD2. CDR1 and CDR2 from the germline V gene are SGHRS and YFSETQ. There are 15 residues in the CDR3. J was trimmed by 4 bases and V by 4 bases; bases with no gene match: 5. CDR3 region: CASSQAGGIYNEQFF. CDR3 bases: TGCGCCAGCAGCCAAGCGGGAGGGATTTACAATGAGCAGTTCTTC.

This clone was seen only once. DNA for the CDR3: TGTGCCACCAGCAGCACAGGGGGTCTTGAAAAACTGTTTTTT. Translated, it gives CATSSTGGLEKLFF. The chain employs TRBV15 and TRBJ1-4, with 8 bases aligning to TRBD1. V trimming: 3 bases; J trimming: 7 bases; junction bases outside the gene matches: 4. The V gene's germline CDR1 is LNHNV and CDR2 YYDKDF (reference sequence). This CDR3 has 14 amino acids.